A selection of T cell receptor beta chains follows, all from one sample in a study of blood T cell repertoires in COVID-19. The data were produced by immunoSEQ multiplex PCR, yet TCRdb's version contains in-frame clones alone and is incomplete. Among about 240,000 clones listed, more than 75% were seen once. The sequenced sample consisted of PBMCs or T cells enriched from blood (not recorded which). The source of these receptors is a woman in her thirties or forties with acute COVID-19. Both conserved end residues are part of each CDR3. Each record gives: J gene, clone size, D gene, V gene, CDR3 protein, CDR3 DNA. A D gene is named only where the DNA matches it firmly. Size values are once, few and many counts, or a class for expanded clones, and some rows have none.

TRBJ1-1,-,-,TRBV5-1,CASSLDSGGSEAFF,TGCGCCAGCAGCTTAGATAGTGGGGGCAGTGAAGCTTTCTTT
TRBJ2-5,-,-,TRBV3-1/TRBV3-2,CASSQDGAPQETQYF,TGTGCCAGCAGCCAAGATGGGGCGCCTCAAGAGACCCAGTACTTC
TRBJ2-1,-,TRBD2,TRBV19,CASSIPLADYNEQFF,TGTGCCAGTAGTATACCACTAGCGGATTACAATGAGCAGTTCTTC
TRBJ1-2,-,TRBD1,TRBV5-1,CARCVWDRGQERYGYTF,TGCGCCAGGTGTGTATGGGACAGGGGGCAAGAGAGATATGGCTACACCTTC
TRBJ2-2,-,TRBD1,TRBV25-1,CASSDRVQGTNTGELFF,TGTGCCAGCAGTGACCGGGTACAGGGGACGAACACCGGGGAGCTGTTTTTT
TRBJ1-5,-,-,TRBV6-4,CASSDSDFPYSNQPQHF,TGTGCCAGCAGTGATAGTGATTTCCCCTATAGCAATCAGCCCCAGCATTTT
TRBJ2-4,-,TRBD1,TRBV18,CASSPSGGPIQYF,TGTGCCAGCTCACCTTCAGGGGGCCCCATTCAGTACTTC
TRBJ2-1,-,-,TRBV19,CASSMGLGQTYNEQFF,TGTGCCAGTAGTATGGGGTTGGGGCAGACCTACAATGAGCAGTTCTTC
TRBJ2-7,-,TRBD2,TRBV10-3,CAISELSSGSTYEQYF,TGTGCCATCAGTGAGTTGAGCAGCGGGAGTACCTACGAGCAGTACTTC
TRBJ2-1,-,TRBD2,TRBV30,CAWDRLAGVDEQFF,TGTGCCTGGGACAGACTAGCGGGAGTAGATGAGCAGTTCTTC
TRBJ2-3,-,-,TRBV14,CARTTDTQYF,TGTGCCAGAACTACAGATACGCAGTATTTT
TRBJ1-5,-,-,TRBV7-2,CASSPQDGGNQPQHF,TGTGCCAGCAGCCCCCAAGACGGAGGCAATCAGCCCCAGCATTTT
TRBJ2-5,-,-,TRBV18,CASSPLESVETQYF,TGTGCCAGCTCACCCCTAGAGAGTGTTGAGACCCAGTACTTC
TRBJ1-3,-,-,TRBV6-5,CASSAREATGNTIYF,TGTGCCAGCAGCGCCAGGGAAGCCACTGGAAACACCATATATTTT
TRBJ2-2,-,TRBD1,TRBV10-3,CAISVTGGVGTGELFF,TGTGCCATCAGTGTGACAGGGGGTGTCGGCACCGGGGAGCTGTTTTTT
TRBJ2-7,-,TRBD1,TRBV7-2,CASSLGRTGVDEQYF,TGTGCCAGCAGCTTAGGAAGGACAGGGGTCGACGAGCAGTACTTC
TRBJ2-6,-,-,TRBV7-3,CASSYSEVSGANVLTF,TGTGCCAGCAGCTATTCGGAGGTTTCTGGGGCCAACGTCCTGACTTTC
TRBJ2-3,-,TRBD1,TRBV5-5,CASSLAQVQGADTQYF,TGTGCCAGCAGCTTGGCCCAGGTGCAGGGGGCAGATACGCAGTATTTT
TRBJ2-3,-,-,TRBV27,CASSPEPYRVDTQYF,TGTGCCAGCAGTCCCGAACCTTACCGCGTGGATACGCAGTATTTT
TRBJ1-2,many,TRBD1,TRBV6-5,CASSFTGTGDGYTF,TGTGCCAGCAGTTTCACCGGGACAGGGGATGGCTACACCTTC
TRBJ1-5,once,-,TRBV19,CASSTIDRTQHF,TGTGCCAGTAGTACCATAGATCGAACCCAGCATTTT
TRBJ1-2,-,TRBD1,TRBV27,CASSSRTGGGYTF,TGTGCCAGCAGTTCCCGGACAGGAGGGGGCTACACCTTC
TRBJ2-2,-,-,TRBV11-2,CASSRIQARELFF,TGTGCCAGCAGCCGGATACAGGCCCGCGAGCTGTTTTTT
TRBJ1-1,-,-,TRBV29-1,CSVETGAGNTEAFF,TGCAGCGTTGAAACAGGCGCCGGGAACACTGAAGCTTTCTTT
TRBJ2-1,-,TRBD2,TRBV7-9,CASSLAGAGEQFF,TGTGCCAGCAGCCTAGCGGGAGCCGGAGAGCAGTTCTTC
TRBJ2-7,-,-,TRBV27,CASSFGGLTHEQYF,TGTGCCAGCAGTTTCGGAGGATTGACCCACGAGCAGTACTTC
TRBJ1-3,-,-,TRBV6-4,CASTKVRSSGNTIYF,TGTGCCAGCACTAAGGTAAGGAGCTCTGGAAACACCATATATTTT
TRBJ2-1,-,TRBD2,TRBV24-1,CATSDLMGTSNEQFF,TGTGCCACCAGTGATTTGATGGGGACTAGCAATGAGCAGTTCTTC
TRBJ1-1,-,TRBD1,TRBV12-3/TRBV12-4,CASRWTGYTEAFF,TGTGCCAGCAGGTGGACAGGGTATACTGAAGCTTTCTTT
TRBJ1-2,-,-,TRBV24-1,CATSDLTDYGYTF,TGTGCCACCAGTGACCTGACAGACTATGGCTACACCTTC
TRBJ2-6,-,TRBD2,TRBV6-1,CASSDIRTSGIPSGANVLTF,TGTGCCAGCAGTGACATAAGGACTAGCGGGATCCCCTCTGGGGCCAACGTCCTGACTTTC
TRBJ2-3,-,-,TRBV18,CASSPGLASTDTQYF,TGTGCCAGCTCGCCAGGACTGGCTAGCACAGATACGCAGTATTTT
TRBJ2-7,-,TRBD2,TRBV2,CASRASGRYEQYF,TGTGCCAGCAGAGCTAGCGGGAGGTACGAGCAGTACTTC
TRBJ1-1,-,-,TRBV27,CASSWTPGTEAFF,TGTGCCAGCAGTTGGACTCCGGGCACTGAAGCTTTCTTT
TRBJ2-5,-,-,TRBV5-6,CASSDPMTGVKETQYF,TGTGCCAGCAGCGATCCCATGACGGGAGTTAAAGAGACCCAGTACTTC
TRBJ2-2,few,-,TRBV3-1/TRBV3-2,CASGGYGELFF,TGTGCCAGCGGGGGGTACGGGGAGCTGTTTTTT
TRBJ2-7,-,TRBD1,TRBV3-1/TRBV3-2,CASSQEGGLYTSEQYF,TGTGCCAGCAGCCAAGAAGGGGGCCTATATACGAGCGAGCAGTACTTC
TRBJ2-7,-,TRBD1,TRBV29-1,CSVRDRGDYEQYF,TGCAGCGTTAGGGACAGGGGCGACTACGAGCAGTACTTC
TRBJ2-2,-,TRBD2,TRBV6-2/TRBV6-3,CASSYSLTSGRGTGELFF,TGTGCCAGCAGTTACAGTCTTACTAGCGGGCGCGGCACCGGGGAGCTGTTTTTT
TRBJ2-7,once,-,TRBV5-1,CASSPGTPNYEQYF,TGCGCCAGCAGCCCCGGGACACCCAACTACGAGCAGTACTTC
TRBJ2-7,-,TRBD2,TRBV6-5,CATLWGVGGSGEQYF,TGTGCCACCCTATGGGGGGTCGGCGGGAGTGGCGAGCAGTACTTC
TRBJ2-5,-,TRBD2,TRBV3-1/TRBV3-2,CASSQGGLVQETQYF,TGTGCCAGCAGCCAAGGGGGACTAGTCCAAGAGACCCAGTACTTC
TRBJ1-2,once,-,TRBV9,CASSVAEGTGYTF,TGTGCCAGCAGCGTAGCTGAGGGTACCGGCTACACCTTC
TRBJ1-6,-,-,TRBV11-3,CASSLEWAYNSPLHF,TGTGCCAGCAGCTTAGAGTGGGCGTATAATTCACCCCTCCACTTT
TRBJ1-1,-,TRBD1,TRBV6-5,CASSKGQDTEAFF,TGTGCCAGCAGTAAGGGACAGGACACTGAAGCTTTCTTT
TRBJ2-2,-,TRBD2,TRBV7-2,CASSVVAGGAGSGELFF,TGTGCCAGCAGCGTCGTAGCGGGAGGGGCGGGTTCCGGGGAGCTGTTTTTT